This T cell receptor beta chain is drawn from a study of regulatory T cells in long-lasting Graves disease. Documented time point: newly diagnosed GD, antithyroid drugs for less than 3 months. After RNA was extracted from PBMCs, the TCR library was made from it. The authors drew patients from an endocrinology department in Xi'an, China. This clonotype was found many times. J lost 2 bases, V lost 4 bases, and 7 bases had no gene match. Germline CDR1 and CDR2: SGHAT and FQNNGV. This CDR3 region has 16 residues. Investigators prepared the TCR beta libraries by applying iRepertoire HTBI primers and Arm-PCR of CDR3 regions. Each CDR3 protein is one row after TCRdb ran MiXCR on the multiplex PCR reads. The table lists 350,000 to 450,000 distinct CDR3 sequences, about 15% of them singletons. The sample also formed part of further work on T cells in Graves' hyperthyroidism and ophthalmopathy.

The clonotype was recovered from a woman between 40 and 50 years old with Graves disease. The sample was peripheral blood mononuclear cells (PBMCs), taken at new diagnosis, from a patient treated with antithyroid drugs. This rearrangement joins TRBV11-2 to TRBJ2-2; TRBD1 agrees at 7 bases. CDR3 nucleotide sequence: TGTGCCAGCAGCTCAACGGGACAGACTAACACCGGGGAGCTGTTTTTT. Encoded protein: CASSSTGQTNTGELFF.